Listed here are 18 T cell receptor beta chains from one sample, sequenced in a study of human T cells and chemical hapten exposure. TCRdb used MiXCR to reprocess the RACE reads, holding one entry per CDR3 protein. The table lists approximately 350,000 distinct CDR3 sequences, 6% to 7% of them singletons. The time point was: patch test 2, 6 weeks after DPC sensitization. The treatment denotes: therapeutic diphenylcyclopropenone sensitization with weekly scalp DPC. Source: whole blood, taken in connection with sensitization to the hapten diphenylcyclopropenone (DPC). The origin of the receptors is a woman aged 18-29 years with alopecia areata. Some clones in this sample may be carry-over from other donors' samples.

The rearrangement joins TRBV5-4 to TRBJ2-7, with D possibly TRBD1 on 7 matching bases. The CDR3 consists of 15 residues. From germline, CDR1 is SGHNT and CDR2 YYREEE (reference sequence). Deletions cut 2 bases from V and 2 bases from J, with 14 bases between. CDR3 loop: CASSFPQGGTYEQYF. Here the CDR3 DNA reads TGTGCCAGCAGCTTTCCTCAGGGGGGTACCTACGAGCAGTACTTC.

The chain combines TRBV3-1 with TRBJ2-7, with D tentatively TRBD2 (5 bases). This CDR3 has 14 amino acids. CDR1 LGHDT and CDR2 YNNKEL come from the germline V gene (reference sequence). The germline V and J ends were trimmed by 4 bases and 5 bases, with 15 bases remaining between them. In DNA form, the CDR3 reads TGTGCCAGCAGCCCCCCAGGTGGGAGCCACGAGCAGTACTTC. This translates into CASSPPGGSHEQYF.

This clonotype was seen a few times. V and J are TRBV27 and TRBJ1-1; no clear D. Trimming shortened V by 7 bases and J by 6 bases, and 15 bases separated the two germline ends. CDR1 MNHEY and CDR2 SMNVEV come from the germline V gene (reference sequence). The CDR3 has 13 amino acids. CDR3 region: CASKDRGTAEAFF. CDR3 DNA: TGTGCCAGCAAGGACCGAGGCACAGCTGAAGCTTTCTTT.

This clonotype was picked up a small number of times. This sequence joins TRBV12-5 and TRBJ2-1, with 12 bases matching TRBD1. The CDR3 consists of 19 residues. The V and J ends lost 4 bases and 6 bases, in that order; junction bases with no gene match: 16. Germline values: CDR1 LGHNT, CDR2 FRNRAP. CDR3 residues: CASGYLYRGTGGGINEQFF. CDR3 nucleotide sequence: TGTGCTAGTGGTTATCTTTATCGTGGGACAGGGGGCGGGATCAATGAGCAGTTCTTC.

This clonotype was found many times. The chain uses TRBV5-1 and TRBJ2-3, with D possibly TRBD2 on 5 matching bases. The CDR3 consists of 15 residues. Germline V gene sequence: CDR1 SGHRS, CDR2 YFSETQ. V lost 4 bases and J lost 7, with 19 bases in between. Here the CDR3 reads CASSPPRANVNTQYF. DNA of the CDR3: TGCGCCAGCAGCCCCCCGCGGGCTAACGTTAATACGCAGTATTTT.

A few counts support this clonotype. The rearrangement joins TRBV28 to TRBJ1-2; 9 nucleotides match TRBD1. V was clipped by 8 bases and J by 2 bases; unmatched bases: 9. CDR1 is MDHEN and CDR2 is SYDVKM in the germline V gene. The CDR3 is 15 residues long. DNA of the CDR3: TGTGCCAGCTACCCAAATGGACAGGGGAACTATGGCTACACCTTC. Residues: CASYPNGQGNYGYTF.

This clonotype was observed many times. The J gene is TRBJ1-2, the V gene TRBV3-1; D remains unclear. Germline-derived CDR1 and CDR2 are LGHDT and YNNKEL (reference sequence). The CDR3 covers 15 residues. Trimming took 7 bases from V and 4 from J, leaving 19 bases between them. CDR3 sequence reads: CASTLQPTTGYGYTF. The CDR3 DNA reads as TGTGCCAGCACCCTACAACCGACGACCGGCTATGGCTACACCTTC.

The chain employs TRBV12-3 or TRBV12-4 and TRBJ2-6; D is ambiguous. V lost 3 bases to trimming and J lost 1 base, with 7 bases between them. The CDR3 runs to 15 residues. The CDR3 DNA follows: TGTGCCAGCAGTTTTTATGCTTCTGGGGCCAACGTCCTGACTTTC. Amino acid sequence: CASSFYASGANVLTF.

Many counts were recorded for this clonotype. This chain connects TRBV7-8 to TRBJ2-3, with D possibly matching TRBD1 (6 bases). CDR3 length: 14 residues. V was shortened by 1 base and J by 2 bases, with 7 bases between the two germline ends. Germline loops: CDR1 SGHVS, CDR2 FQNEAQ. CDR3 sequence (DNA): TGTGCCAGCAGCTTAGACAGGGACACAGATACGCAGTATTTT. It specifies CASSLDRDTDTQYF.

The CDR3 sequence: CSARGFGQGRSEAFF. The CDR3 coding sequence is TGCAGTGCTAGGGGGTTCGGACAGGGCAGGTCTGAAGCTTTCTTT. The genes are TRBV20-1 and TRBJ1-1, with 8 bases lining up with TRBD1. Germline V gene data show CDR1 as DFQATT and CDR2 as SNEGSKA (reference sequence). The CDR3 contains 15 residues. The J segment lost 6 bases and the V segment lost 3 bases, leaving 12 bases of the junction unmatched.

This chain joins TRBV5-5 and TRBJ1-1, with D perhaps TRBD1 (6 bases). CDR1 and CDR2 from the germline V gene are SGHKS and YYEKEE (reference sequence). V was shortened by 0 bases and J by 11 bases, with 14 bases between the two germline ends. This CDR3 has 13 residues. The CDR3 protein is CASSLAETGRAFF. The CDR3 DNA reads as TGTGCCAGCAGCTTGGCCGAAACAGGGAGGGCTTTCTTT.

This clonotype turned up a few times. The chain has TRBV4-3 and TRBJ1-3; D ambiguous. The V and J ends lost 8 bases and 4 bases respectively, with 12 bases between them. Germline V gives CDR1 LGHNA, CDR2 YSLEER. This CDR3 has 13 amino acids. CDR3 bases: TGCGCCAGCGGAAGGCTCCCCGGAAACACCATATATTTT. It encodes CASGRLPGNTIYF.

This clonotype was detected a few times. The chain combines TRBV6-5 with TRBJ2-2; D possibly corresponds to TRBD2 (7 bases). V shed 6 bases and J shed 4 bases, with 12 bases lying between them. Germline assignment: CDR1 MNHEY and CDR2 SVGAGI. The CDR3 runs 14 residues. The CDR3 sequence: CASRGGAITGELFF. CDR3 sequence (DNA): TGTGCCAGCAGAGGGGGGGCCATCACCGGGGAGCTGTTTTTT.

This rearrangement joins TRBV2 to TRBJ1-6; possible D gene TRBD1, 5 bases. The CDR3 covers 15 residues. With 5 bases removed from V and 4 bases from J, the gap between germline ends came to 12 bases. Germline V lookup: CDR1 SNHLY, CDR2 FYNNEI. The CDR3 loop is CASSKGVSYNSPLHF. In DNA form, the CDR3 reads TGTGCCAGCAGTAAAGGGGTATCTTATAATTCACCCCTCCACTTT.

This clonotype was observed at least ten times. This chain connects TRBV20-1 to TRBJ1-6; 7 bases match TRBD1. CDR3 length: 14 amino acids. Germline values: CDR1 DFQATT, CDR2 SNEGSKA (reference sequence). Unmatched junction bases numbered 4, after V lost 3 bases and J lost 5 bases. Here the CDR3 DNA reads TGCAGTGCTAGTACAGGGGCGAATAATTCACCCCTCCACTTT. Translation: CSASTGANNSPLHF.

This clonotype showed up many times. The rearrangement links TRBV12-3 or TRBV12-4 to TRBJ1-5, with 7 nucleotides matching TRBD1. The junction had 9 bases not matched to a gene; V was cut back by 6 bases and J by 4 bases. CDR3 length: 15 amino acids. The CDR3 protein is CASSNTGVQNQPQHF. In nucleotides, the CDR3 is TGTGCCAGCAGCAATACAGGGGTTCAAAATCAGCCCCAGCATTTT.

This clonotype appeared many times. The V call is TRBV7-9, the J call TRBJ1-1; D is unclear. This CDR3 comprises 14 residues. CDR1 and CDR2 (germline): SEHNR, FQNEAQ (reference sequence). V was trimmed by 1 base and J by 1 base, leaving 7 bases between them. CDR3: CASSLVYKNTEAFF. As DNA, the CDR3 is TGTGCCAGCAGCTTAGTCTACAAGAACACTGAAGCTTTCTTT.

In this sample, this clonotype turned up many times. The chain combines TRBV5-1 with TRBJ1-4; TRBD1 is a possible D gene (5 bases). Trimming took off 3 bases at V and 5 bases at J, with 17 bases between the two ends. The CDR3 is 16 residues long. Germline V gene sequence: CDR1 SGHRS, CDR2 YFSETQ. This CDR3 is CASSSGRQGLNEKLFF. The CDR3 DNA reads TGCGCCAGCAGCTCGGGTCGCCAGGGACTAAATGAAAAACTGTTTTTT.